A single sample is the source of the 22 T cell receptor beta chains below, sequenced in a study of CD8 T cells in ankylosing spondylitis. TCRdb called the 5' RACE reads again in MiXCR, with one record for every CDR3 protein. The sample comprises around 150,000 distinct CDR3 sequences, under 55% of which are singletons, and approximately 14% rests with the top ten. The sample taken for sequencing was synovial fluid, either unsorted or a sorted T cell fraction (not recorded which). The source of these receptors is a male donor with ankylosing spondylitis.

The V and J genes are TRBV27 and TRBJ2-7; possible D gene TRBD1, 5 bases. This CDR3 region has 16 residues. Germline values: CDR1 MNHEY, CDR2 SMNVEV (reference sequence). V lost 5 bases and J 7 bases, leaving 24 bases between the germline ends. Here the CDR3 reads CASSPLLPPQVDEQYF. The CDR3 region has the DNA TGTGCCAGCAGTCCACTGCTTCCCCCACAGGTGGATGAGCAGTACTTC.

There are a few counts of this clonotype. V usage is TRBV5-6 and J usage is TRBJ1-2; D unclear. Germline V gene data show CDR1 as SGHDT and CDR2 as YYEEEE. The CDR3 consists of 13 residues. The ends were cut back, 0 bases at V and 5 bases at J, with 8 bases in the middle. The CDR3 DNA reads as TGTGCCAGCAGCTTGGGGCAGAAGTATGGCTACACCTTC. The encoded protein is CASSLGQKYGYTF. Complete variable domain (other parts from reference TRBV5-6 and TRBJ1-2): DAGVTQSPTHLIKTRGQQVTLRCSPKSGHDTVSWYQQALGQGPQFIFQYYEEEERQRGNFPDRFSGHQFPNYSSELNVNALLLGDSALYLCASSLGQKYGYTFGSGTRLTVV.

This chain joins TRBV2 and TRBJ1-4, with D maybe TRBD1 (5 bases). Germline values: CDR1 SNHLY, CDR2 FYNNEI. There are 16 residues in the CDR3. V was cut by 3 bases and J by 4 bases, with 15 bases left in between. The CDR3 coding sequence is TGTGCCAGCAGTGACTCGTCCGGGGGAGGTAATGAAAAACTGTTTTTT. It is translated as CASSDSSGGGNEKLFF.

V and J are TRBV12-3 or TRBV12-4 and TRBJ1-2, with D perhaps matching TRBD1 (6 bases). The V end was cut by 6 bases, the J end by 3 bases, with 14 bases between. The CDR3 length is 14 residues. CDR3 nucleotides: TGTGCCAGCAGGCCCTGGGGGCCGTACTATGGCTACACCTTC. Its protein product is CASRPWGPYYGYTF.

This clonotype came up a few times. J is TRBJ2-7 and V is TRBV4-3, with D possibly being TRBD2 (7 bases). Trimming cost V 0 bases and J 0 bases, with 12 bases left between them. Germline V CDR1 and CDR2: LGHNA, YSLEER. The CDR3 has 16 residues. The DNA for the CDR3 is TGCGCCAGCAGCCAAGAGAGGGGGGGCTACTCCTACGAGCAGTACTTC. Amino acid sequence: CASSQERGGYSYEQYF.

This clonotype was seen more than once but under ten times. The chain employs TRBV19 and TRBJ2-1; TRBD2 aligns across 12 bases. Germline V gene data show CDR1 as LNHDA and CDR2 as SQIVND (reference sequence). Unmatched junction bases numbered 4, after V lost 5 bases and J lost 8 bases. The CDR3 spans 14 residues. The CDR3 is CASSGLAGGDEQFF. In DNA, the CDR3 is TGTGCCAGTAGTGGTCTAGCGGGGGGGGATGAGCAGTTCTTC.

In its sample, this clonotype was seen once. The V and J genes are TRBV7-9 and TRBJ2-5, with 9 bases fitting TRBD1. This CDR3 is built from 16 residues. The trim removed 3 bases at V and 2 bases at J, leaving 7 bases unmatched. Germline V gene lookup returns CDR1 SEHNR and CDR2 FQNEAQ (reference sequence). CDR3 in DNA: TGTGCCAGCAGCTTGGGGGAGACAGGGGGTCAAGAGACCCAGTACTTC. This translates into CASSLGETGGQETQYF.

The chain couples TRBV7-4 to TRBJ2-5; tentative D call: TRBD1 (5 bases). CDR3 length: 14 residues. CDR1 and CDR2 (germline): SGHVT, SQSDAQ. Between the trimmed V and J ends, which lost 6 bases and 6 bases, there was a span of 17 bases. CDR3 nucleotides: TGTGCCAGCAGAGCCGGGCCCAGGGCACAGACCCAGTACTTC. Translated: CASRAGPRAQTQYF.

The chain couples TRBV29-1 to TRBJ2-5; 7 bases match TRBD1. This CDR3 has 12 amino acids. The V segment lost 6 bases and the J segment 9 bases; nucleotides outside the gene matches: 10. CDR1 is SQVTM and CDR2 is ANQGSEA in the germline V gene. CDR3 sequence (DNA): TGCAGCGTGTTCTCCCCAACAGGGGCCCAGTACTTC. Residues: CSVFSPTGAQYF.

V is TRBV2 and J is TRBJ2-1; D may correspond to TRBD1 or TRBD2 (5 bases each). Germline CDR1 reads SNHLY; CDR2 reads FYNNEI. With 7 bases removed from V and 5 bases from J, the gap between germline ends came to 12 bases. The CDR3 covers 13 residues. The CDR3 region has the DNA TGTGCCAGCACCCCACTAGGGGACAATGAGCAGTTCTTC. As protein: CASTPLGDNEQFF.

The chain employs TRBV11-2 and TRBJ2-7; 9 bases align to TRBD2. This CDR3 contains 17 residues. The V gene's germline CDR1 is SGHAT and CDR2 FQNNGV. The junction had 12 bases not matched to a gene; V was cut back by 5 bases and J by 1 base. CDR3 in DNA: TGTGCCAGCAGCCCACCCCACGCACTAGCGGGTTCCTACGAGCAGTACTTC. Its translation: CASSPPHALAGSYEQYF.

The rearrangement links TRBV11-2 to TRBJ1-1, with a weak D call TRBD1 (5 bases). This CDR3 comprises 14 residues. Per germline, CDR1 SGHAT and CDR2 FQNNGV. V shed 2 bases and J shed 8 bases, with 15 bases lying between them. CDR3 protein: CASSLPWGREEAFF. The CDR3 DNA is TGTGCCAGCAGCTTACCATGGGGCCGGGAGGAAGCTTTCTTT. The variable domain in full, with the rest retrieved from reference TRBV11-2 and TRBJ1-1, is EAGVAQSPRYKIIEKRQSVAFWCNPISGHATLYWYQQILGQGPKLLIQFQNNGVVDDSQLPKDRFSAERLKGVDSTLKIQPAKLEDSAVYLCASSLPWGREEAFFGQGTRLTVV.

In nucleotides, the CDR3 is TGCAGTGGCGCAGGGACAAGGGACTATGGCTACACCTTC. Amino acids: CSGAGTRDYGYTF. The V gene is TRBV20-1, the J gene TRBJ1-2; weak D call: TRBD1 (6 bases). The CDR3 extends over 13 amino acids. Per germline, CDR1 DFQATT and CDR2 SNEGSKA (reference sequence). Between the trimmed V and J ends, which lost 7 bases and 3 bases, there was a span of 15 bases.

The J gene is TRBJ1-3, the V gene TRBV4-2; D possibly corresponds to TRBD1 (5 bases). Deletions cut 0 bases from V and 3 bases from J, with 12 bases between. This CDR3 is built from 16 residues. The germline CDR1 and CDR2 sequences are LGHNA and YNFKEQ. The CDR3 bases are TGTGCCAGCAGCCAAGATCTAGGGACCGGTGGAAACACCATATATTTT. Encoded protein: CASSQDLGTGGNTIYF.

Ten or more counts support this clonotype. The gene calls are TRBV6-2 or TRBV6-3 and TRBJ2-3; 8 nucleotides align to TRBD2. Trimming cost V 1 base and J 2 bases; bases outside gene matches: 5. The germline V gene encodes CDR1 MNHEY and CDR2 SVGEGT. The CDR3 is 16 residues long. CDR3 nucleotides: TGTGCCAGCAGTTACTTCCGGGGGGGACACACAGATACGCAGTATTTT. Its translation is CASSYFRGGHTDTQYF.

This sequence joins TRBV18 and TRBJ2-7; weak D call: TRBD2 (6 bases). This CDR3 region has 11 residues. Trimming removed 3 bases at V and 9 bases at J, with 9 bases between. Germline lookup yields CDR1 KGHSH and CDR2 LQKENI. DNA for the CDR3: TGTGCCAGCTCACCCTCGGGGGTGCAGTACTTC. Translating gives CASSPSGVQYF.

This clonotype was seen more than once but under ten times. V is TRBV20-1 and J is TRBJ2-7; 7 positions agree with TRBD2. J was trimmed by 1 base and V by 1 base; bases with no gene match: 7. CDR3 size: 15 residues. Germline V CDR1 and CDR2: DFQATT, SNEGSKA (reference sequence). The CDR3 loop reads CSARVPGLESYEQYF. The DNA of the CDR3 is TGCAGTGCTAGAGTGCCCGGACTAGAGTCCTACGAGCAGTACTTC.

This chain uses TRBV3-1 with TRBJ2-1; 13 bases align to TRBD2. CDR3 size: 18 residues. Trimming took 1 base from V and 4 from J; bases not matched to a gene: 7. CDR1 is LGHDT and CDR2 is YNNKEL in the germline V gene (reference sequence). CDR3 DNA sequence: TGTGCCAGCAGCCAAGCCGGACTAGCGGGAGATCGGTACAATGAGCAGTTCTTC. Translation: CASSQAGLAGDRYNEQFF.

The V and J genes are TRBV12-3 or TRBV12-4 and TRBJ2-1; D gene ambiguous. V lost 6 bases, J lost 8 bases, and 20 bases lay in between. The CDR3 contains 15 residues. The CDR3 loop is CASSIEWRVDDEQFF. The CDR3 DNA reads TGTGCCAGCAGCATAGAGTGGCGTGTCGATGATGAGCAGTTCTTC.

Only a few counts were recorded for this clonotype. The DNA for the CDR3 is TGTGCCAGCAGCTTAAAGGACAGGGGTTGGTACGAGCAGTACTTC. Residues: CASSLKDRGWYEQYF. The genes are TRBV5-5 and TRBJ2-7; TRBD1 agrees at 9 bases. From germline, CDR1 is SGHKS and CDR2 YYEKEE (reference sequence). V was clipped by 2 bases and J by 4 bases; unmatched bases: 7. The CDR3 is 15 amino acids.

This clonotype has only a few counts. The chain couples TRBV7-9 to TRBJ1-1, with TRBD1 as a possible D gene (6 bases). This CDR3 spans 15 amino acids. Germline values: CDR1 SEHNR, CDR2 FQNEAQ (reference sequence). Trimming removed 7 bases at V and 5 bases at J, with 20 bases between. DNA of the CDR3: TGTGCCAGCACCGACCCTGGACTAGGGGGTACTGAAGCTTTCTTT. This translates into CASTDPGLGGTEAFF.

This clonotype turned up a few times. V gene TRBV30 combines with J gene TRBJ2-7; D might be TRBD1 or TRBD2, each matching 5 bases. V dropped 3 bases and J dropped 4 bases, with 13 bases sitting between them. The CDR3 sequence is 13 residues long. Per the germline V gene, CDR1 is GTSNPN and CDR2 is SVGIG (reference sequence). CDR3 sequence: CAWSPGTSYEQYF. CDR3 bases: TGTGCCTGGAGCCCCGGGACCTCTTACGAGCAGTACTTC.